Listed below are T cell receptor beta chains from one sample, sequenced in a study of shared clonotypes between healthy human individuals. TCRdb's copy holds only in-frame clones and misses some; the assay was immunoSEQ multiplex PCR. The data contain 650,000 to 800,000 clones, approximately 77% of them singletons. Specimen: memory CD4+ T cells sorted from blood. The receptors were gathered from a woman in her twenties or thirties in good health. The CDR3 runs from the conserved cysteine through the conserved F or W. Fields, in order: V gene, clone size, J gene, CDR3 protein. Clone size is shown for a subset of rows, as once, few, many or a class of expanded clone.

TRBV7-2	-	TRBJ1-2	CASSQGAVGGYTF
TRBV18	few	TRBJ2-5	CASSPSRGGETQYF
TRBV7-2	-	TRBJ2-1	CANRLAETYNEQFF
TRBV5-4	-	TRBJ2-1	CASRGRGSSYNEQFF
TRBV18	-	TRBJ1-1	CASSPSGVTEAFF
TRBV18	-	TRBJ1-2	CASSPSGVYGYTF
TRBV10-3	-	TRBJ2-3	CATGLAGGSRSDTQYF
TRBV5-1	-	TRBJ1-3	CASSYHGTHEGNTIYF
TRBV10-2	-	TRBJ1-1	CASSDSTSKAFF
TRBV27	-	TRBJ1-2	CASSFHGTEHLYGYTF
TRBV7-8	-	TRBJ2-7	CATTPEGTNFYEQYF
TRBV7-9	-	TRBJ2-7	CASSLEFYEQYF
TRBV9	-	TRBJ2-7	CASSPRGRGASGGSYEQYF
TRBV15	-	TRBJ1-5	CATSSEFEAGTTLRQPQHF
TRBV18	-	TRBJ2-3	CASSTVDTQYF
TRBV14	-	TRBJ2-3	CASSQDRVTQYF
TRBV18	-	TRBJ1-3	CASDTGSVSGNTIYF
TRBV30	-	TRBJ1-4	CAWEGDEKLFF
TRBV29-1	-	TRBJ2-3	CSVDSGASTDTQYF
TRBV7-2	-	TRBJ1-5	CASSLGQRQPQHF